The 13 T cell receptor beta chains reported below all come from one sample, sequenced in a study of molecular identifiers for immune sequencing clone quantification. TCRdb passed the PCR reads through MiXCR, listing each CDR3 protein once. The repertoire holds approximately 670,000 distinct CDR3 sequences, roughly 21% seen once, with 0.85% in the top ten. The specimen was naive CD8+ T cells from blood, with Jurkat cell RNA spiked in. Subset indicated: FACS-sorted CD8+CD4-CCR7+CD45RA+ naive T cells. These receptors were taken from a human donor in good health. Some libraries in this study had Jurkat cell RNA spiked in.

Details on this clonotype: Since no conserved phenylalanine or tryptophan closes the CDR3, a read error is the likely cause. The chain employs TRBV5-1 and TRBJ1-1; D is undetermined. Germline-derived CDR1 and CDR2 are SGHRS and YFSETQ. This CDR3 is 14 amino acids long. CDR3 in DNA: TGTGCCAGCAGCTTGACGGGAGGAGGCACTGAAGCTTTCTCT. Protein sequence: CASSLTGGGTEAFS.

This clonotype was seen repeatedly, ten times or more. The chain is built from TRBV12-5 and TRBJ2-5; a possible D gene is TRBD2 (5 bases). V was trimmed by 3 bases and J by 8 bases, leaving 7 bases between them. CDR1 is LGHNT, CDR2 FRNRAP, per germline. This CDR3 comprises 11 residues. The CDR3 loop is CASGFGNTQYF. The CDR3 DNA reads as TGTGCTAGTGGTTTCGGGAATACCCAGTACTTC. Combining the CDR3 with reference TRBV12-5 and TRBJ2-5 gives the whole variable domain DARVTQTPRHKVTEMGQEVTMRCQPILGHNTVFWYRQTMMQGLELLAYFRNRAPLDDSGMPKDRFSAEMPDATLATLKIQPSEPRDSAVYFCASGFGNTQYFGPGTRLLVL.

This clonotype occurred many times. This chain uses TRBV7-2 with TRBJ1-5; 10 bases align to TRBD1. Germline values: CDR1 SGHTA, CDR2 FQGNSA. Germline trimming cut 4 bases from V and 6 bases from J; bases unmatched to any gene: 6. This CDR3 comprises 15 residues. CDR3 coding DNA: TGTGCCAGCAGCTATCTGACAGGGGGCGGTCAGCCCCAGCATTTT. This gives the protein CASSYLTGGGQPQHF.

This clonotype was counted only a few times. The CDR3 DNA reads as TGTGCCAGCAGCTTGGTAGATGGGGGCATACACGGGAACACTGAAGCTTTCTTT. It is translated as CASSLVDGGIHGNTEAFF. V usage is TRBV5-6 and J usage is TRBJ1-1, with a possible D match to TRBD1 (6 bases). The germline V gene encodes CDR1 SGHDT and CDR2 YYEEEE. The CDR3 is made up of 18 amino acids. Trimming left V 0 bases short and J 1 base short, with 19 bases between.

This clonotype was recorded many times. The gene calls are TRBV30 and TRBJ1-1, with a possible D match to TRBD1 (5 bases). Germline V gives CDR1 GTSNPN, CDR2 SVGIG (reference sequence). CDR3 length equals 12 residues. The V and J ends lost 2 bases and 6 bases respectively, with 10 bases between them. CDR3 nucleotide sequence: TGTGCCTGGAGTCATGGGGGGGCTGAAGCTTTCTTT. It yields the protein CAWSHGGAEAFF.

This clonotype was detected ten times or more. This chain connects TRBV5-5 to TRBJ2-3, with TRBD2 matching 9 bases. There are 18 residues in the CDR3. J lost 3 bases, V lost 0 bases, and 11 bases had no gene match. Germline V gives CDR1 SGHKS, CDR2 YYEKEE (reference sequence). The chain's CDR3 is CASSLVLSGGRRTDTQYF. The CDR3 region has the DNA TGTGCCAGCAGCTTGGTTCTAAGCGGGGGGCGTCGTACAGATACGCAGTATTTT.

The chain links TRBV15 to TRBJ1-2, with TRBD1 matching 7 bases. V dropped 0 bases and J dropped 4; count of bases not matched to a gene: 8. The CDR3 is made up of 16 amino acids. The germline gives CDR1 LNHNV, CDR2 YYDKDF (reference sequence). The CDR3 DNA sequence: TGTGCCACCAGCAGAGAACCGGGACAGTTCATCTATGGCTACACCTTC. Residues: CATSREPGQFIYGYTF.

Concerning this clonotype itself: A single base separates this from a much larger clone, so it may be a read error. The rearrangement links TRBV27 to TRBJ2-7; the match to TRBD2 covers 7 bases. Germline CDR1 and CDR2: MNHEY and SMNVEV (reference sequence). The CDR3 length is 14 residues. As DNA, the CDR3 is TGTGCCAGCAGTTTTCGCGCGGGAGCCTACGGGCAGTACTTC. This translates into CASSFRAGAYGQYF.

This clonotype was found a few times. In nucleotides, the CDR3 is TGTGCCACCAGCACGACTAGCGGGGTTTCCGAGGAGACCCAGTACTTC. Its translation: CATSTTSGVSEETQYF. The chain links TRBV15 to TRBJ2-5; 11 bases align to TRBD2. The germline V gene has CDR1 LNHNV and CDR2 YYDKDF (reference sequence). The CDR3 length is 16 residues. J lost 5 bases, V lost 4 bases, and 9 bases had no gene match.

CDR3 sequence reads: CASSENPGTTYNEQFF. CDR3 nucleotide sequence: TGTGCCAGCAGTGAAAACCCCGGGACTACCTACAATGAGCAGTTCTTC. The genes are TRBV2 and TRBJ2-1; 7 nucleotides agree with TRBD2. This CDR3 comprises 16 residues. Germline loops: CDR1 SNHLY, CDR2 FYNNEI. V lost 2 bases, J lost 2 bases, and 6 bases stayed unmatched.

In its sample, this clonotype was seen many times. This chain connects TRBV27 to TRBJ2-7; 8 bases fit TRBD2. The CDR3 spans 15 residues. V gave up 5 bases and J gave up 5 bases; unmatched junction bases: 11. Germline lookup yields CDR1 MNHEY and CDR2 SMNVEV (reference sequence). DNA for the CDR3: TGTGCCAGCAGTCCTCAAGGCGGGGGGATGGACGAGCAGTACTTC. Translation: CASSPQGGGMDEQYF.

This clonotype was detected many times. The V and J genes are TRBV2 and TRBJ2-7, with a tentative D call TRBD1 (5 bases). This CDR3 has 15 residues. The V gene's germline CDR1 is SNHLY and CDR2 FYNNEI. Trimming stripped 0 bases from V and 1 base from J, with 10 bases between. This chain's CDR3 is CASSEAQGRSYEQYF. The CDR3 DNA follows: TGTGCCAGCAGTGAAGCGCAGGGCCGGTCCTACGAGCAGTACTTC.

The sample holds many counts of this clonotype. The chain combines TRBV6-1 with TRBJ1-1, with D perhaps matching TRBD1 (5 bases). Trimming took 2 bases from V and 6 from J, leaving 13 bases between them. Germline lookup yields CDR1 MNHNS and CDR2 SASEGT. The CDR3 extends over 14 amino acids. The CDR3 protein is CASSEIGGLAEAFF. The CDR3 bases are TGTGCCAGCAGTGAAATTGGGGGACTGGCTGAAGCTTTCTTT.